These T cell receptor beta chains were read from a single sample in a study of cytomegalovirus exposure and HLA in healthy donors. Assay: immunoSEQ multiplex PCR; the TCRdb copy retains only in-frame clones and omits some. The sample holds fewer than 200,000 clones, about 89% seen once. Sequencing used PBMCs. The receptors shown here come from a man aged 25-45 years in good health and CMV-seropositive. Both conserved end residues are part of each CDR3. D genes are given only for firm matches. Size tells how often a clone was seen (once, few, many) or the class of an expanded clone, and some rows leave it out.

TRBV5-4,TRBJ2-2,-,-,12,TGTGCCAGCAGCTTGCCCCCCGGGGAGCTGTTTTTT,CASSLPPGELFF
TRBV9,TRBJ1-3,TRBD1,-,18,TGTGCCAGCAGCGTAGATCCCGCTGAGCAGGGGGCTGGAAACACCATATATTTT,CASSVDPAEQGAGNTIYF
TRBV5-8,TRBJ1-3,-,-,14,TGTGCCAGCAACTATGGGTTATCTGGAAACACCATATATTTT,CASNYGLSGNTIYF
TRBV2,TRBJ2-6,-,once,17,TGTGCCAGCAGTGAATCGTTTCGGAGACCTGGGGCCAACGTCCTGACTTTC,CASSESFRRPGANVLTF
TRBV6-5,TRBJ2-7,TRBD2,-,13,TGTGCCAGTCTTAGCGGGACTTCCTACGAGCAGTACTTC,CASLSGTSYEQYF
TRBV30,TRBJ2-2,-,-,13,TGTGCCTGGAGTGTCACGGGGGCCGGGGAGCTGTTTTTT,CAWSVTGAGELFF
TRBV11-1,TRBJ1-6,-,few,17,TGTGCCAGCAGCTTATATGTCGGGGCTAAATTTGGGTCACCCCTCCACTTT,CASSLYVGAKFGSPLHF
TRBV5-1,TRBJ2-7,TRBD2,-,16,TGCGCCAGCAGCCCCCCTTCAGCGGGAATCCCCCCCGAGCAGTACTTC,CASSPPSAGIPPEQYF
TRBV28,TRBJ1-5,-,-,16,TGTGCCAGCAGTTTTTGGAGGGTTCGGTTGGTTCAGCCCCAGCATTTT,CASSFWRVRLVQPQHF
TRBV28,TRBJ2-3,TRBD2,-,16,TGTGCCGCCGGGACTAGCGGGGCTACTAGCACAGATACGCAGTATTTT,CAAGTSGATSTDTQYF
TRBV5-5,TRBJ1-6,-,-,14,TGTGCCAGCAGCCTCGGTCATAATAATTCACCCCTCCACTTT,CASSLGHNNSPLHF
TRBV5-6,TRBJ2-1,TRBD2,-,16,TGTGCCAGCAGCTTCCGGACTAGCGGGAGGTACAATGAGCAGTTCTTC,CASSFRTSGRYNEQFF
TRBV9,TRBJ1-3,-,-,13,TGTGCCAGCAGCACTCGTGGTGGAAACACCATATATTTT,CASSTRGGNTIYF
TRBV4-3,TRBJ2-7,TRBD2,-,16,TGCGCCAGCAGCCAAGCTGGGAGGGGTTTGGGCTACGAGCAGTACTTC,CASSQAGRGLGYEQYF
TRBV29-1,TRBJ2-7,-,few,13,TGCAGCGCCACGGAACAGGGACAATACGAGCAGTACTTC,CSATEQGQYEQYF
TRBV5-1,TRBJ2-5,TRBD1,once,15,TGCGCCAGCAGCTCGGGACAGCCTCCCGAAGAGACCCAGTACTTC,CASSSGQPPEETQYF
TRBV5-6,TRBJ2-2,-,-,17,TGTGCCAGCAGCTTTTTTCTCCCTGGCGCTAACACCGGGGAGCTGTTTTTT,CASSFFLPGANTGELFF
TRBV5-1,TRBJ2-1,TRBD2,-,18,TGCGCCAGCAGCTTTCACCTTATAGCGGGAGAGGGGGAGAATGAGCAGTTCTTC,CASSFHLIAGEGENEQFF
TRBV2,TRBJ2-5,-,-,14,TGTGCCTCCCGAAGCGACCTGGGCTGGGAGACCCAGTACTTC,CASRSDLGWETQYF
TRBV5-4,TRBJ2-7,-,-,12,TGTGCCAGCAGCGGGGGGCGCCGCGAGCAGTACTTC,CASSGGRREQYF
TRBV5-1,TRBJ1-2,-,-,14,TGCGCCAGCAGCGGAAGCGGGGGCCCGGGTGGCTACACCTTC,CASSGSGGPGGYTF
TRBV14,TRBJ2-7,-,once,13,TGTGCCAGCAGCCAAACAAGGATTAACGAGCAGTACTTC,CASSQTRINEQYF
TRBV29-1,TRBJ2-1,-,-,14,TGCAGCGCTGTGGGGCGCAACTCCTACAATGAGCAGTTCTTC,CSAVGRNSYNEQFF
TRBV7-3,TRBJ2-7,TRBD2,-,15,TGTGCCAGCAGCCTAGCGGGGGGAAACTCCTACGAGCAGTACTTC,CASSLAGGNSYEQYF
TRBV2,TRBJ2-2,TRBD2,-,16,TGTGCCAGCCTGACTAGCGGGAGCCAGGGCACCGGGGAGCTGTTTTTT,CASLTSGSQGTGELFF
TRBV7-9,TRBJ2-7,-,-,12,TGTGCCAGCAGCTTGAGACAGTTCGAGCAGTACTTC,CASSLRQFEQYF
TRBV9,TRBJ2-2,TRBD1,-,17,TGTGCCAGCAGCGTCGACGGGTGGACAGGCCATTCCGGGGAGCTGTTTTTT,CASSVDGWTGHSGELFF
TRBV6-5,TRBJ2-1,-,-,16,TGTGCCAGCAGTTCCGACGGGAAACCTACTGGAAATGAGCAGTTCTTC,CASSSDGKPTGNEQFF
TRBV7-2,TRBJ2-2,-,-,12,TGTGCCAGCAGCTGGGCGGCCGGGGAGCTGTTTTTT,CASSWAAGELFF
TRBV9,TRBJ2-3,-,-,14,TGTGCCAGCAGCGTAAGTGGGACCACAGATACGCAGTATTTT,CASSVSGTTDTQYF
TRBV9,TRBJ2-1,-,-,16,TGTGCCAGCAGCACTAATCCGGGGGTCACCTACAATGAGCAGTTCTTC,CASSTNPGVTYNEQFF